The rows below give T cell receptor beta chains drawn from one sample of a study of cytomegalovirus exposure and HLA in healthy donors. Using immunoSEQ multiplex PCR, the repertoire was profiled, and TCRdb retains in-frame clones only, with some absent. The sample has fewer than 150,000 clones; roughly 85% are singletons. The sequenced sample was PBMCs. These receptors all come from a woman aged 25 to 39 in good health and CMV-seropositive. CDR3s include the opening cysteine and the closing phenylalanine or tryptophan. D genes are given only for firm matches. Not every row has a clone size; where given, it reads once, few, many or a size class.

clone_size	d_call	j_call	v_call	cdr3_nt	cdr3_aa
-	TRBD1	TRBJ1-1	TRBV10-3	TGTGCCATCAGCGGGACAGGGACAGGGGAAGCTTTCTTT	CAISGTGTGEAFF
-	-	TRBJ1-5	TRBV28	TGTGCCAGCAGTTTCCGACGGGGGGCAGGCCAGCCCCAGCATTTT	CASSFRRGAGQPQHF
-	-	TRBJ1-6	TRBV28	TGTGCCAGCAGTTTTCGAGGCCCCACTTCACCCCTCCACTTT	CASSFRGPTSPLHF
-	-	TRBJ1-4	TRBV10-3	TGTGCCATCAGTGACCTAGGGGCAACTAATGAAAAACTGTTTTTT	CAISDLGATNEKLFF
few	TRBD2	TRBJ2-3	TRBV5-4	TGTGCCAGCAGCTGGACTAGCGGGGGAGGTACGCAGTATTTT	CASSWTSGGGTQYF
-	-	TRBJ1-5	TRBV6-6	TGTGCCAGCAGTTCCCCCGGAGGGATTTCCAATCAGCCCCAGCATTTT	CASSSPGGISNQPQHF
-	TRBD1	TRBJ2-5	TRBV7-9	TGTGCCAGCAGCTTCGGGACAGGGGGGGAGACCCAGTACTTC	CASSFGTGGETQYF
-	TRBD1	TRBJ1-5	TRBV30	TGTGCCTGGAGTCCGACACGGACAGGGGCAGGGCCCCAGCATTTT	CAWSPTRTGAGPQHF
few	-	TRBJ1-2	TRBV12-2	TGTGCAAGTCGCTTAGCCAGGGGGCAAGAATATGGCTACACCTTC	CASRLARGQEYGYTF
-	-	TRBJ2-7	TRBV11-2	TGTGCCAGCAGCTTTTTAGGGGGTTTTGAGCAGTACTTC	CASSFLGGFEQYF